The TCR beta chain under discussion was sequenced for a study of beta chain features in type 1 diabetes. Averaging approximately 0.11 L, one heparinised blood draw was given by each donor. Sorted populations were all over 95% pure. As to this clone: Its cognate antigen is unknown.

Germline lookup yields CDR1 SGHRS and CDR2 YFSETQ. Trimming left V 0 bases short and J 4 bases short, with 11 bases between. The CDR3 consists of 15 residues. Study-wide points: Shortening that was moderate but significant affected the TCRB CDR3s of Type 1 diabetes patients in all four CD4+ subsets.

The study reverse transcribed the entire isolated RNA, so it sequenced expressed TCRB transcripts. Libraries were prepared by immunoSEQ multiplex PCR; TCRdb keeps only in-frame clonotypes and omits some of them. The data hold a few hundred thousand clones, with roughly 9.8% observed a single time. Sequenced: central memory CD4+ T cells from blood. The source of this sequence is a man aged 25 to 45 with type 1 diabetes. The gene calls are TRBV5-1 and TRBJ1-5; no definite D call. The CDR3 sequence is CASSLAVGQNQPQHF. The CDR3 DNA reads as TGCGCCAGCAGCTTGGCGGTAGGGCAGAATCAGCCCCAGCATTTT.